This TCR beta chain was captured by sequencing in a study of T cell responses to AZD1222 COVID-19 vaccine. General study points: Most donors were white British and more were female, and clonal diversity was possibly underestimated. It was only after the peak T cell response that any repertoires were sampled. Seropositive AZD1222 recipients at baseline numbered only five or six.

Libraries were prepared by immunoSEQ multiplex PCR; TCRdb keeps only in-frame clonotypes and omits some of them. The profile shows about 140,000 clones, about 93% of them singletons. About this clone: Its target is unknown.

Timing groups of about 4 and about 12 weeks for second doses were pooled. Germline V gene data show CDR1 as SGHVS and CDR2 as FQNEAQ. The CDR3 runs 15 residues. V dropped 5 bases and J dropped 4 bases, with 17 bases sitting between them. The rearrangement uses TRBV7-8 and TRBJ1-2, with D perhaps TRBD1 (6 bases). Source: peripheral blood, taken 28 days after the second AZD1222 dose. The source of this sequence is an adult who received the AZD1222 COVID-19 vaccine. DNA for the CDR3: TGTGCCAGCAGCAATAACGACAGGCTCCGCTATGGCTACACCTTC. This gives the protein CASSNNDRLRYGYTF.